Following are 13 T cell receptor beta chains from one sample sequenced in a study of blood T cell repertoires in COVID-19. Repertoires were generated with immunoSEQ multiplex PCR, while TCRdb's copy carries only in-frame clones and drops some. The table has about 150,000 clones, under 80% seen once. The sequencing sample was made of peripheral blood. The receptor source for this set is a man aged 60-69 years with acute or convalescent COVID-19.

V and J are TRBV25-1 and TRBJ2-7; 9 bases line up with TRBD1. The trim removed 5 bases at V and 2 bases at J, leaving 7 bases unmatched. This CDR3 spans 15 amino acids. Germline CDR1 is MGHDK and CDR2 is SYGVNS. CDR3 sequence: CASSPRGQGTYEQYF. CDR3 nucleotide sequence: TGTGCCAGCAGTCCCCGAGGACAGGGGACCTACGAGCAGTACTTC.

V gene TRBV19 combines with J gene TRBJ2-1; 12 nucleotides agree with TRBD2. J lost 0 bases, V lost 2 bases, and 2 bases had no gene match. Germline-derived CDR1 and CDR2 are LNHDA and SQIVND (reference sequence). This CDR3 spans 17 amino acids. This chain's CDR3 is CASSILAGGSSYNEQFF. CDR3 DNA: TGTGCCAGTAGTATACTAGCGGGGGGGTCCTCCTACAATGAGCAGTTCTTC.

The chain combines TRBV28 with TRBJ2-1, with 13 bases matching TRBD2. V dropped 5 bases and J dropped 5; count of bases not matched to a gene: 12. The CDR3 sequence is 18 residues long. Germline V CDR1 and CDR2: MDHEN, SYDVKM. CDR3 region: CASSPGTSGTFGDNEQFF. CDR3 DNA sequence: TGTGCCAGCAGTCCGGGGACTAGCGGGACCTTTGGAGACAATGAGCAGTTCTTC.

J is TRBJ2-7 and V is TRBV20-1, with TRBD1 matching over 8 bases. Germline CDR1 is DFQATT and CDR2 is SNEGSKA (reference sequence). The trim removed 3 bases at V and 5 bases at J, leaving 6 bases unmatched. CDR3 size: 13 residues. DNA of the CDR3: TGCAGTGCTAGTTCGGCAGGGGGCAACGAGCAGTACTTC. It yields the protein CSASSAGGNEQYF.

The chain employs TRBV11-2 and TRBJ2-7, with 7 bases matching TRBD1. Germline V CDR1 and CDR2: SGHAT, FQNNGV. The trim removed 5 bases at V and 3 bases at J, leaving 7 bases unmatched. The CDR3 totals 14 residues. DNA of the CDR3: TGTGCCAGCAGCCTCTGGACAGGAGACTACGAGCAGTACTTC. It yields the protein CASSLWTGDYEQYF.

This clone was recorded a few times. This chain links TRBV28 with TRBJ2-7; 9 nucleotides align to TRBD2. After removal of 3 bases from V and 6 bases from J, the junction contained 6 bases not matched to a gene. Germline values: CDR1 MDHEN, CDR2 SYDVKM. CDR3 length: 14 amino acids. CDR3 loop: CASSFVVAGAEQYF. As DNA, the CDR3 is TGTGCCAGCAGTTTTGTAGTAGCGGGAGCCGAGCAGTACTTC.

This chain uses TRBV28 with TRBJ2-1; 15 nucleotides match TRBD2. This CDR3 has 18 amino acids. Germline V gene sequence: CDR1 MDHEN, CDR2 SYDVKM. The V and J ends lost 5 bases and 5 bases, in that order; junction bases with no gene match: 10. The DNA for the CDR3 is TGTGCCAGCAGTCCATTTGGACTAGCGGGAGGGGAACACAATGAGCAGTTCTTC. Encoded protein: CASSPFGLAGGEHNEQFF.

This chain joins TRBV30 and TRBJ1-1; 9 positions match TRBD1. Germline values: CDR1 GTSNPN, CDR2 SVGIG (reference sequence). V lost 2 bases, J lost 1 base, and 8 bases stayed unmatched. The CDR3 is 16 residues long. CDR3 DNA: TGTGCCTGGAGTCCTACGCCGGGACAGGGGAACACTGAAGCTTTCTTT. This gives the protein CAWSPTPGQGNTEAFF.

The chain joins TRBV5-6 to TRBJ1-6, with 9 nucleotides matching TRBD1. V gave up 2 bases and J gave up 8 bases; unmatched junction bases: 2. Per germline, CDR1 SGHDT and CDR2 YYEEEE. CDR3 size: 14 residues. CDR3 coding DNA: TGTGCCAGCAGCTTCGGGACAGGGTATTCACCCCTCCACTTT. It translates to CASSFGTGYSPLHF.

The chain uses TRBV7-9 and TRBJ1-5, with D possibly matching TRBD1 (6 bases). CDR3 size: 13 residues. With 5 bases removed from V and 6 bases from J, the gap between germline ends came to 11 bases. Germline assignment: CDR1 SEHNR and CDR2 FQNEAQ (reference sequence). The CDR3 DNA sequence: TGTGCCAGCAGCCCGGACAGTCTTCAGCCCCAGCATTTT. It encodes CASSPDSLQPQHF.

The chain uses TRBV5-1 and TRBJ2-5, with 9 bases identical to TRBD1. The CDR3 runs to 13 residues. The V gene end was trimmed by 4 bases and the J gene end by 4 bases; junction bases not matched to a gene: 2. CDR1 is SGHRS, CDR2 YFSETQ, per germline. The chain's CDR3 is CASSPDRGETQYF. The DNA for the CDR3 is TGCGCCAGCAGCCCGGACAGGGGAGAGACCCAGTACTTC.

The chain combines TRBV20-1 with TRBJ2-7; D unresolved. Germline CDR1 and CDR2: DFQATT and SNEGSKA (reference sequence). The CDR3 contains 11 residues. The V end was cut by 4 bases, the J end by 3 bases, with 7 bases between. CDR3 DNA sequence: TGCAGTGCTAAGTCAGGCTACGAGCAGTACTTC. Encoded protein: CSAKSGYEQYF.

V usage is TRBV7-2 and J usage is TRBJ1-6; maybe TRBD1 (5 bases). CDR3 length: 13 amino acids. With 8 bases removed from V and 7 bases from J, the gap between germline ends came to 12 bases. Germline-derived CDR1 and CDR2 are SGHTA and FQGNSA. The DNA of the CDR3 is TGTGCCAGCGGGGCACAGGTGAATTCACCCCTCCACTTT. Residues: CASGAQVNSPLHF.